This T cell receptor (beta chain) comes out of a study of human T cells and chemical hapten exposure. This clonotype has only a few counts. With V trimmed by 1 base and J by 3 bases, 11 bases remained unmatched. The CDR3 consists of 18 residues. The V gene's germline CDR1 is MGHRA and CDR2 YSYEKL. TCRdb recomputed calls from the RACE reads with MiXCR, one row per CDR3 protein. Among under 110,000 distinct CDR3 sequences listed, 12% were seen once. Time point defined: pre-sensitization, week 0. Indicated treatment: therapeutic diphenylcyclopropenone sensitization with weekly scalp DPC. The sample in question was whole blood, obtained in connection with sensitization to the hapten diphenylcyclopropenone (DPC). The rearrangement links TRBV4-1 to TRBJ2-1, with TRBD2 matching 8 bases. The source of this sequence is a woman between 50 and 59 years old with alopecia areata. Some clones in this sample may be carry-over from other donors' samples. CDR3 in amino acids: CASSQGKAGDSLYNEQFF. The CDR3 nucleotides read TGCGCCAGCAGCCAAGGGAAAGCGGGAGATTCACTCTACAATGAGCAGTTCTTC.